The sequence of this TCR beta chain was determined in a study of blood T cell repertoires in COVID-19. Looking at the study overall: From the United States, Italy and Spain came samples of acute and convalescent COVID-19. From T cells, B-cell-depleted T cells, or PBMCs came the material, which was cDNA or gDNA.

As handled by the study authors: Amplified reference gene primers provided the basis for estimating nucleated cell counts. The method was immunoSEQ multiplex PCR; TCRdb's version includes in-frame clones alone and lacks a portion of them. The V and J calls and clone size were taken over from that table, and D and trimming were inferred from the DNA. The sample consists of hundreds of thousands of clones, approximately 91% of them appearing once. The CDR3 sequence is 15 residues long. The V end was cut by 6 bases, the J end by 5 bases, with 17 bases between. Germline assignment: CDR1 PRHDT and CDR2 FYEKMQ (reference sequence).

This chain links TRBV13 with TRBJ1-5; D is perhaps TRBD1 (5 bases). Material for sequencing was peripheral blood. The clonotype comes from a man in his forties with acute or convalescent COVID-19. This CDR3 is CASSTAGRRDQPQHF. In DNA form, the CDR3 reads TGTGCCAGCAGTACTGCAGGGCGGAGGGATCAGCCCCAGCATTTT. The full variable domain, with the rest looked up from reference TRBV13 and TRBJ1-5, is AAGVIQSPRHLIKEKRETATLKCYPIPRHDTVYWYQQGPGQDPQFLISFYEKMQSDKGSIPDRFSAQQFSDYHSELNMSSLELGDSALYFCASSTAGRRDQPQHFGDGTRLSIL.